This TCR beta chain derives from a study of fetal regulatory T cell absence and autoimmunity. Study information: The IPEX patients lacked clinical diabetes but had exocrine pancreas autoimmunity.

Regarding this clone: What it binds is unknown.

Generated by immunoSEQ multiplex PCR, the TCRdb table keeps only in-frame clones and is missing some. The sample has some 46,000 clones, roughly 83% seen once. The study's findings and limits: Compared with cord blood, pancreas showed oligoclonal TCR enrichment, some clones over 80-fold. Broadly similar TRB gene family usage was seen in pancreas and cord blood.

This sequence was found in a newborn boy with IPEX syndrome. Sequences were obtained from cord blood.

The CDR3 bases are TGTGCCTGGAGTACCGGGGGCCCCAATGAGCAGTTCTTC. This encodes CAWSTGGPNEQFF. V usage is TRBV30 and J usage is TRBJ2-1, with D perhaps TRBD1 or TRBD2 (6 bases each). CDR3 length: 13 amino acids. The V gene lost 2 bases and the J gene lost 6 bases, with 11 bases spanning the gap. Germline V lookup: CDR1 GTSNPN, CDR2 SVGIG (reference sequence). The entire variable domain, with the rest obtained from reference TRBV30 and TRBJ2-1, is as follows: SQTIHQWPATLVQPVGSPLSLECTVEGTSNPNLYWYRQAAGRGLQLLFYSVGIGQISSEVPQNLSASRPQDRQFILSSKKLLLSDSGFYLCAWSTGGPNEQFFGPGTRLTVL.